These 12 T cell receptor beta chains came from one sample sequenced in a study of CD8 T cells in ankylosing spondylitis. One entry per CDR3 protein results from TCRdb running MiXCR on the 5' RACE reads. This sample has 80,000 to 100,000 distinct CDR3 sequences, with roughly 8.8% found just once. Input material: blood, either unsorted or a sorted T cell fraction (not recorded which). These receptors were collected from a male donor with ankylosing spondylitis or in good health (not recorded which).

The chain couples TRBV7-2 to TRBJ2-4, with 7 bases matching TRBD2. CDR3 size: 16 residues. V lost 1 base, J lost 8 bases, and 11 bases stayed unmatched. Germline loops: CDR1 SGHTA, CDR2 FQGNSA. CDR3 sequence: CASSLVSSRGGDIQYF. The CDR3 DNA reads TGTGCCAGCAGCTTAGTGTCGTCTCGCGGGGGAGACATTCAGTACTTC.

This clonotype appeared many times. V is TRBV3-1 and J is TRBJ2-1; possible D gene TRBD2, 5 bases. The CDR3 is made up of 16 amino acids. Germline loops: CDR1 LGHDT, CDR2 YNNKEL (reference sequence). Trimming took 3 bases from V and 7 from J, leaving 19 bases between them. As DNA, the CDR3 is TGTGCCAGCAGCCACGTCGGAGGAGCGGCCCCGAATGAGCAGTTCTTC. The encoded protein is CASSHVGGAAPNEQFF.

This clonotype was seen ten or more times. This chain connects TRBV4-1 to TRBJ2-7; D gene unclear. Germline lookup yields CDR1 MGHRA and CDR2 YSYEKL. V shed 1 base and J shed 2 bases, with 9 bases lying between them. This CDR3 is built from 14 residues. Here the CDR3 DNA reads TGCGCCAGCAGCCAAGTAAGCACCCCCTACGAGCAGTACTTC. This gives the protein CASSQVSTPYEQYF.

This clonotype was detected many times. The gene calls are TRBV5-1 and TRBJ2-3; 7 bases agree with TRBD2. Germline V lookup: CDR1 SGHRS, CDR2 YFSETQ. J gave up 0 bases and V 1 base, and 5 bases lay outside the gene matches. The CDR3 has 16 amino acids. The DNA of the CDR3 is TGCGCCAGCAGCTTGCGTGGAGCGGGAAGCACAGATACGCAGTATTTT. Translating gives CASSLRGAGSTDTQYF.

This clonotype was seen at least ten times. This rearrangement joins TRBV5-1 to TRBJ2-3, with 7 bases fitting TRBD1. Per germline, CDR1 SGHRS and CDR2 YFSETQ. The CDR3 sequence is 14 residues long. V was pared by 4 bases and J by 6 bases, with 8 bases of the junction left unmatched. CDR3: CASSGGQQADTQYF. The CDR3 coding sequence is TGCGCCAGCAGCGGGGGACAGCAAGCGGATACGCAGTATTTT.

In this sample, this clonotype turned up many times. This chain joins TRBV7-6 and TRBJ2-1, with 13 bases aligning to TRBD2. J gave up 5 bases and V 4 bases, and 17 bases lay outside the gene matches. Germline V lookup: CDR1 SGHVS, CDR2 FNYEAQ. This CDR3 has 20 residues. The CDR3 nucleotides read TGTGCCAGCAGCTCATCAGGGGGACTAGCGGGGATCTTGGCGGACAATGAGCAGTTCTTC. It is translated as CASSSSGGLAGILADNEQFF.

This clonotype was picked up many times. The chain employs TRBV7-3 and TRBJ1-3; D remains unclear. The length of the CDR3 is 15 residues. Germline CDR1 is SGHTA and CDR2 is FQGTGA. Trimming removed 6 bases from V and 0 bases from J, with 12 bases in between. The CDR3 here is CASRYIKPSGNTIYF. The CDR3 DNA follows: TGTGCCAGCAGATATATCAAGCCCTCTGGAAACACCATATATTTT.

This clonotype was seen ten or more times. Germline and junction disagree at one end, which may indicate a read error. The CDR3 DNA follows: TGTGCCAGCAGCGGAGGGGACGGGGCCGATACCCAGTATTTT. It yields the protein CASSGGDGADTQYF. V gene TRBV9 combines with J gene TRBJ2-3, with D perhaps matching TRBD1 or TRBD2 (5 bases each). The CDR3 is 14 residues long. Germline-derived CDR1 and CDR2 are SGDLS and YYNGEE.

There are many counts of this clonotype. The CDR3, as DNA: TGCGCCAGCGGACGTGAGCCGGACACCGGGGAGCTGTTTTTT. Residues: CASGREPDTGELFF. The chain joins TRBV5-1 to TRBJ2-2, with D unresolved. The CDR3 spans 14 residues. The germline CDR1 and CDR2 sequences are SGHRS and YFSETQ. Between the trimmed V and J ends, which lost 7 bases and 3 bases, there was a span of 13 bases.

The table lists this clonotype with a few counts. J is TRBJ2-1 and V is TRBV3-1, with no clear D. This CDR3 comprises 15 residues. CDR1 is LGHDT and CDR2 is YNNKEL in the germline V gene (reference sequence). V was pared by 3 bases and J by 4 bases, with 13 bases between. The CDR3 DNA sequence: TGTGCCAGCAGCCAGGAATGGGCCGTTTACAATGAGCAGTTCTTC. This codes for CASSQEWAVYNEQFF.

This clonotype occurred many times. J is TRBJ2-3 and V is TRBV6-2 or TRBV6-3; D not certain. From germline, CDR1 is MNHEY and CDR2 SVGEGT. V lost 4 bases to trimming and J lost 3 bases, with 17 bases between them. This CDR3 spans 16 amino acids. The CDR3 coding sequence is TGTGCCAGCAGTTCCACTGGACCCCTAGGAACAGATACGCAGTATTTT. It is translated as CASSSTGPLGTDTQYF.

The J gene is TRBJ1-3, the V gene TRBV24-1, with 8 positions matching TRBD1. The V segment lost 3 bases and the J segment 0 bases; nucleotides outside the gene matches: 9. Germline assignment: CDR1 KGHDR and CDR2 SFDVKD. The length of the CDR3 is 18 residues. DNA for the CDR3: TGTGCCACCAGTGATCCCGGGACAGGAAAGAGCTCTGGAAACACCATATATTTT. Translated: CATSDPGTGKSSGNTIYF.